The sequence of this TCR beta chain was determined in a study of human T cells and chemical hapten exposure. CDR3 length: 14 amino acids. The germline gives CDR1 SGHAT, CDR2 FQNNGV. Details on this clonotype: Its matching antigen is unknown. This clone may be a read error of a much larger clone one base away.

Time point given: patch test 2, 6 weeks after DPC sensitization. Treatment in this sample: therapeutic diphenylcyclopropenone sensitization with weekly scalp DPC. TCRdb used MiXCR to reprocess the RACE reads, holding one entry per CDR3 protein. The sample lists around 100,000 distinct CDR3 sequences; about an eighth were seen once. Findings and limits, study-wide: No change in TCRs above 1 in 1000 frequency was produced by DPC sensitization. Among expanded TCRs, significantly more large CDR3 similarity clusters formed than among controls.

The TCR sequence derives from a woman aged 40 to 55 with alopecia areata. Some clones in this sample may be carry-over from other donors' samples. The chain carries TRBV11-2 and TRBJ1-1; D gene unclear. This specimen consisted of whole blood, obtained in connection with sensitization to the hapten diphenylcyclopropenone (DPC). This chain's CDR3 is CASSPPQENTEALF. CDR3 sequence (DNA): TGTGCCAGCAGCCCCCCCCAGGAGAACACTGAAGCTTTGTTT.